This T cell receptor beta chain was identified in a study of control samples from healthy donors and cancer patients. The CDR3 is made up of 16 amino acids. Trimming stripped 2 bases from V and 4 bases from J, with 17 bases between. The germline V gene has CDR1 SGHTA and CDR2 FQGNSA. Assay used: immunoSEQ multiplex PCR; TCRdb lists only in-frame clones, some missing. The sample carries tens of thousands of clones, 89% recorded once. The sample consisted of blood. The rearrangement uses TRBV7-2 and TRBJ1-2, with D possibly matching TRBD1 (6 bases). The TCR sequence derives from a man in his fifties or sixties in good health. The CDR3 loop reads CASSLWGGAPLYGYTF. DNA for the CDR3: TGTGCCAGCAGCTTATGGGGGGGGGCGCCTCTCTATGGCTACACCTTC.